The rows below give T cell receptor beta chains drawn from one sample of a study of blood T cell repertoires in COVID-19. TCRdb's table, derived via immunoSEQ multiplex PCR, lists solely in-frame clones and lacks some. The data show about 220,000 clones, with 80% to 90% seen just once and 3.5% to 4.5% held by the top ten. Specimen: PBMCs or T cells enriched from blood (not recorded which). All receptors derive from a woman aged 40 to 50 with acute COVID-19. Each CDR3 is given with its conserved first and last residue. A D gene is named only where the DNA matches it firmly. Clone sizes are given selectively: once, few, many, or a class where the clone is expanded.

>TRBV4-1|TRBD1|TRBJ1-4|NA
TGCGCCAGCAGCCTGGGACAGGGTTCTGAAAAACTGTTTTTT
CASSLGQGSEKLFF
>TRBV28|NA|TRBJ1-1|NA
TGTGCCAGCAGCCGGGAGGGCCCCCGAGCTTTCTTT
CASSREGPRAFF
>TRBV9|TRBD1|TRBJ1-2|NA
TGTGCCAGCAGCCCGGGACAGAAGTATACCGGGGACTATGGCTACACCTTC
CASSPGQKYTGDYGYTF
>TRBV14|NA|TRBJ1-2|NA
TGTGCCAGCAGCCAAGATTTCAGGGCGAAGGGCTACACCTTC
CASSQDFRAKGYTF
>TRBV19|TRBD1|TRBJ1-2|NA
TGTGCCAGTAGTGGAGTCGGACAGGGGGTCCGCGGCTACACCTTC
CASSGVGQGVRGYTF
>TRBV18|NA|TRBJ1-5|NA
TGTGCCAGCTCACCAACAGCATATAGCAATCAGCCCCAGCATTTT
CASSPTAYSNQPQHF
>TRBV29-1|NA|TRBJ1-5|few
TGCAGCGTTGCCCAGGGATTAAGCAATCAGCCCCAGCATTTT
CSVAQGLSNQPQHF
>TRBV19|NA|TRBJ1-5|NA
TGTGCCAGTACCGCCAGACAGGCTAATCAGCCCCAGCATTTT
CASTARQANQPQHF
>TRBV30|NA|TRBJ1-4|NA
TGTGCCTGGAGTAAACAGCTTAATGAAAAACTGTTTTTT
CAWSKQLNEKLFF
>TRBV6-4|NA|TRBJ2-3|NA
TGTGCCAGCAGTTCAGGGGAGGGTGGATCAGATACGCAGTATTTT
CASSSGEGGSDTQYF
>TRBV29-1|TRBD1|TRBJ2-2|NA
TGCAGCGTTCCGACAGGGGGACCTCTCGCGAACACCGGGGAGCTGTTTTTT
CSVPTGGPLANTGELFF
>TRBV7-9|NA|TRBJ1-3|NA
TGTGCCAGCAGCTTAGAGGCAGGGCCCCGAAACACCATATATTTT
CASSLEAGPRNTIYF
>TRBV28|TRBD1|TRBJ1-2|NA
TGTGCCAGCAGTTTATCCGGGACAGGCTCCAACTATGGCTACACCTTC
CASSLSGTGSNYGYTF
>TRBV18|NA|TRBJ1-2|NA
TGTGCCAGCTCAGAGAAAGAAGCATTTTACTATGGCTACACCTTC
CASSEKEAFYYGYTF
>TRBV6-6|TRBD1|TRBJ1-6|NA
TGTGCCAGCAGTCCATCCCAAAAGACAGGGAAAGATTCACCCCTCCACTTT
CASSPSQKTGKDSPLHF
>TRBV10-2|NA|TRBJ1-2|NA
TGCGCCAGCAGTGAGTATGGGAGTAACTATGGCTACACCTTC
CASSEYGSNYGYTF